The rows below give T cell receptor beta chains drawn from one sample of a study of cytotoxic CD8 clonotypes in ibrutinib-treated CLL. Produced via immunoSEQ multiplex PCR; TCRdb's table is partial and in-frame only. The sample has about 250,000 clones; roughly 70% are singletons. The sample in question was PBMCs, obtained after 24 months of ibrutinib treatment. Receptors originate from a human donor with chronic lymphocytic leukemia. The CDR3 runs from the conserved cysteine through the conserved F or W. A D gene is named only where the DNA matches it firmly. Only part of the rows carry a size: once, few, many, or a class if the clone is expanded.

cdr3_nt: TGCGCCAGCAGCGAACAGTACACCGGGGAGCTGTTTTTT; cdr3_aa: CASSEQYTGELFF; v_call: TRBV5-1; clone_size: -; d_call: -; j_call: TRBJ2-2
cdr3_nt: TGTGCCAGCTCGGGACAGGGGGTGGGAAGGGAGTACTTC; cdr3_aa: CASSGQGVGREYF; v_call: TRBV27; clone_size: -; d_call: TRBD1; j_call: TRBJ2-7
cdr3_nt: TGTGCCAGCAGTCAACCTACAGGGAACACTGAAGCTTTCTTT; cdr3_aa: CASSQPTGNTEAFF; v_call: TRBV28; clone_size: few; d_call: -; j_call: TRBJ1-1
cdr3_nt: TGTGCCAGCAGCGTAGAGCCCGCAGGGCTCTACGAGCAGTACTTC; cdr3_aa: CASSVEPAGLYEQYF; v_call: TRBV9; clone_size: -; d_call: -; j_call: TRBJ2-7
cdr3_nt: TGTGCCTGGAGTCCCGCCTTTGAAAAACTGTTTTTT; cdr3_aa: CAWSPAFEKLFF; v_call: TRBV30; clone_size: -; d_call: -; j_call: TRBJ1-4
cdr3_nt: TGTGCCTGGAGTGTGCGGGTCTTGAACACTGAAGCTTTCTTT; cdr3_aa: CAWSVRVLNTEAFF; v_call: TRBV30; clone_size: -; d_call: -; j_call: TRBJ1-1
cdr3_nt: TGTGCCAGCAGTTTAGGGACCGGGGGGGGCAATGAGCAGTTCTTC; cdr3_aa: CASSLGTGGGNEQFF; v_call: TRBV27; clone_size: -; d_call: TRBD2; j_call: TRBJ2-1
cdr3_nt: TGTGCCAGCTCGGCGGGAGAGGTCAGTGAGCAGTTCTTC; cdr3_aa: CASSAGEVSEQFF; v_call: TRBV18; clone_size: -; d_call: TRBD2; j_call: TRBJ2-1
cdr3_nt: TGTGCCAGCAGCCAGTCGGGGATTGGGACCCAGTACTTC; cdr3_aa: CASSQSGIGTQYF; v_call: TRBV14; clone_size: -; d_call: -; j_call: TRBJ2-5
cdr3_nt: TGTGCCAGCAGTTTAAGCACAGATACGCAGTATTTT; cdr3_aa: CASSLSTDTQYF; v_call: TRBV28; clone_size: few; d_call: -; j_call: TRBJ2-3
cdr3_nt: TGTGCCAGCAGCGAAAGGGCTAGCAGGGCACCTAATGAAAAACTGTTTTTT; cdr3_aa: CASSERASRAPNEKLFF; v_call: TRBV2; clone_size: few; d_call: -; j_call: TRBJ1-4
cdr3_nt: TGTGCCACCAGCGCTAAGCTCTACAATGAGCAGTTCTTC; cdr3_aa: CATSAKLYNEQFF; v_call: TRBV15; clone_size: -; d_call: -; j_call: TRBJ2-1
cdr3_nt: TGTGCCAGTAGTATCGACCGGACGGATACGCAGTATTTT; cdr3_aa: CASSIDRTDTQYF; v_call: TRBV19; clone_size: few; d_call: -; j_call: TRBJ2-3
cdr3_nt: TGTGCCATCAGAGAGGCCGGACTCGATACGCAGTATTTT; cdr3_aa: CAIREAGLDTQYF; v_call: TRBV10-3; clone_size: -; d_call: -; j_call: TRBJ2-3
cdr3_nt: TGCGCCAGCAGTGGGGCGTCAGGGCCCAATCAGCCCCAGCATTTT; cdr3_aa: CASSGASGPNQPQHF; v_call: TRBV10-2; clone_size: -; d_call: -; j_call: TRBJ1-5
cdr3_nt: TGTGCCACCAGCAGAGATCACAAAAACATTCAGTACTTC; cdr3_aa: CATSRDHKNIQYF; v_call: TRBV15; clone_size: -; d_call: -; j_call: TRBJ2-4
cdr3_nt: TGTGCCAGCAGTTACCTGACCGGGACAGGGTCCTACGAGCAGTACTTC; cdr3_aa: CASSYLTGTGSYEQYF; v_call: TRBV28; clone_size: once; d_call: TRBD1; j_call: TRBJ2-7
cdr3_nt: TGCAGCGTCAGCGGGATTTCCTTGGGCGAGCAGTACTTC; cdr3_aa: CSVSGISLGEQYF; v_call: TRBV29-1; clone_size: many; d_call: TRBD2; j_call: TRBJ2-7
cdr3_nt: TGTGCCAGCAGCCCGGCGGCAGCGAGGAATGAGCAGTTCTTC; cdr3_aa: CASSPAAARNEQFF; v_call: TRBV7-3; clone_size: -; d_call: -; j_call: TRBJ2-1
cdr3_nt: TGCAGCGGGACTACAGGGGACGGGCAGCCCCAGCATTTT; cdr3_aa: CSGTTGDGQPQHF; v_call: TRBV29-1; clone_size: -; d_call: TRBD1; j_call: TRBJ1-5
cdr3_nt: TGTGCCAGCAGCCGTCAATATAGCAATCAGCCCCAGCATTTT; cdr3_aa: CASSRQYSNQPQHF; v_call: TRBV11-2; clone_size: -; d_call: -; j_call: TRBJ1-5
cdr3_nt: TGTGCCAGCACCCAATCCGGGACCCACCGCGATGAGCAGTTCTTC; cdr3_aa: CASTQSGTHRDEQFF; v_call: TRBV11-3; clone_size: -; d_call: -; j_call: TRBJ2-1
cdr3_nt: TGTGCCAGCCGTACTAGCGGGAGCTCCTACGAGCAGTACTTC; cdr3_aa: CASRTSGSSYEQYF; v_call: TRBV27; clone_size: -; d_call: TRBD2; j_call: TRBJ2-7
cdr3_nt: TGTGCCAGCAGTTATAGTTACCGCACAGATACGCAGTATTTT; cdr3_aa: CASSYSYRTDTQYF; v_call: TRBV6-5; clone_size: -; d_call: -; j_call: TRBJ2-3
cdr3_nt: TGTGCCAGTAGTGAGGGGGTTAGCTCCTACAATGAGCAGTTCTTC; cdr3_aa: CASSEGVSSYNEQFF; v_call: TRBV6-1; clone_size: -; d_call: -; j_call: TRBJ2-1
cdr3_nt: TGTGCTAGTGGTTTGGGGACAGGGGCTAACGGCTACACCTTC; cdr3_aa: CASGLGTGANGYTF; v_call: TRBV12-5; clone_size: -; d_call: TRBD1; j_call: TRBJ1-2
cdr3_nt: TGTGCCAGCAGCTTGGCCAGGGTTAGGGACAATGAGCAGTTCTTC; cdr3_aa: CASSLARVRDNEQFF; v_call: TRBV5-4; clone_size: few; d_call: -; j_call: TRBJ2-1
cdr3_nt: TGTGCCAGCAAGAGAGAGGGACAGAGTGAAAAACTGTTTTTT; cdr3_aa: CASKREGQSEKLFF; v_call: TRBV6-6; clone_size: -; d_call: TRBD1; j_call: TRBJ1-4
cdr3_nt: TGTGCCACCAGCAGACCTCCGGGACAGTTGTACAATGAGCAGTTCTTC; cdr3_aa: CATSRPPGQLYNEQFF; v_call: TRBV15; clone_size: -; d_call: TRBD1; j_call: TRBJ2-1
cdr3_nt: TGTGCCAGCAGTGTATCTTTAGCGGGAACGGGGGAGCAGTTCTTC; cdr3_aa: CASSVSLAGTGEQFF; v_call: TRBV2; clone_size: few; d_call: TRBD2; j_call: TRBJ2-1
cdr3_nt: TGTGCCAGCGGATCGGTAGCTAAAGAGACCCAGTACTTC; cdr3_aa: CASGSVAKETQYF; v_call: TRBV6-1; clone_size: few; d_call: -; j_call: TRBJ2-5
cdr3_nt: TGTGCCAGCAGGGCCGGGACAGGGGCCTACGAGCAGTACTTC; cdr3_aa: CASRAGTGAYEQYF; v_call: TRBV6-1; clone_size: few; d_call: TRBD1; j_call: TRBJ2-7